Each of the 8 T cell receptor beta chains below was sequenced from the same sample in a study of CD8+ T cells in alopecia areata. RNA was isolated and reverse transcribed to cDNA, the sequencing template. Produced via immunoSEQ multiplex PCR; TCRdb's table is partial and in-frame only. The repertoire has approximately 150,000 clones, about three fifths of them found once; the top ten carry about 4.4%. Sequenced material: CD4+ T cells sorted from blood. These receptors all stem from a human donor in good health.

The CDR3 coding sequence is TGCGCCAGCAGCAGGGGGACAGGGGTCTCTGGGGCCAACGTCCTGACTTTC. Translating gives CASSRGTGVSGANVLTF. The chain combines TRBV5-1 with TRBJ2-6; 10 nucleotides match TRBD1. There are 17 residues in the CDR3. Germline CDR1 is SGHRS and CDR2 is YFSETQ. The V gene end was trimmed by 4 bases and the J gene end by 0 bases; junction bases not matched to a gene: 4.

This clone was counted once. The rearrangement uses TRBV7-9 and TRBJ2-6, with 10 bases aligning to TRBD1. From germline, CDR1 is SEHNR and CDR2 FQNEAQ (reference sequence). The CDR3 is 19 residues long. J gave up 0 bases and V 5 bases, and 10 bases lay outside the gene matches. CDR3 residues: CASSPTPGQGHSGANVLTF. DNA for the CDR3: TGTGCCAGCAGCCCTACCCCGGGACAGGGGCACTCTGGGGCCAACGTCCTGACTTTC.

The J gene is TRBJ2-1, the V gene TRBV5-1, with 8 bases fitting TRBD1. V was pared by 4 bases and J by 6 bases, with 12 bases of the junction left unmatched. Germline assignment: CDR1 SGHRS and CDR2 YFSETQ. This CDR3 spans 16 amino acids. This CDR3 is CASSPNPTGVGNEQFF. The CDR3 DNA is TGCGCCAGCAGCCCGAACCCGACAGGGGTGGGCAATGAGCAGTTCTTC.

The V and J genes are TRBV6-5 and TRBJ2-7; 8 bases align to TRBD2. Trimming cost V 3 bases and J 5 bases; bases outside gene matches: 9. The CDR3 spans 15 residues. Germline V gene lookup returns CDR1 MNHEY and CDR2 SVGAGI. CDR3 loop: CASSYRGRTENEQYF. The CDR3 region has the DNA TGTGCCAGCAGTTATCGCGGGAGGACAGAGAACGAGCAGTACTTC.

The chain links TRBV28 to TRBJ1-5; D ambiguous. Deletions cut 3 bases from V and 4 bases from J, with 4 bases between. CDR3 size: 12 residues. Germline CDR1 MDHEN, CDR2 SYDVKM. The CDR3 coding sequence is TGTGCCAGCAGTTTGGGAAATCAGCCCCAGCATTTT. Its protein is CASSLGNQPQHF.

The chain combines TRBV29-1 with TRBJ2-1, with a possible D match to TRBD1 (6 bases). The CDR3 loop spans 14 amino acids. The germline gives CDR1 SQVTM, CDR2 ANQGSEA. Trimming left V 6 bases short and J 7 bases short, with 19 bases between. The CDR3 DNA is TGCAGCGTCGGGACATCGATAGTAGGGAATGAGCAGTTCTTC. Encoded protein: CSVGTSIVGNEQFF.

The rearrangement links TRBV5-4 to TRBJ1-1; weak D call: TRBD1 (5 bases). The V and J ends lost 4 bases and 2 bases respectively, with 15 bases between them. Germline V CDR1 and CDR2: SGHNT, YYREEE (reference sequence). This CDR3 has 15 residues. The CDR3 is CASSAGPRTNTEAFF. CDR3 bases: TGTGCCAGCAGCGCGGGGCCTCGTACAAACACTGAAGCTTTCTTT.

The sample holds a few counts of this clone. The J gene is TRBJ1-3, the V gene TRBV10-3; D may be TRBD1 (5 bases). Trimming took off 6 bases at V and 0 bases at J, with 12 bases between the two ends. CDR3 length equals 15 residues. Germline V CDR1 and CDR2: ENHRY, SYGVKD. The CDR3 DNA follows: TGTGCCATCAGGGGGATGGGGGTCTCTGGAAACACCATATATTTT. This translates into CAIRGMGVSGNTIYF.